Shown below are 12 T cell receptor beta chains from a single sample sequenced in a study of blood T cells in healthy people across ages. Together with a sample-barcoded 5' primer, a J-beta primer mix was included in a second PCR lasting roughly 6 to 12 cycles. TCRdb passed the 5' RACE reads through MiXCR, listing each CDR3 protein once. This table has more than 900,000 distinct CDR3 sequences, 25% to 30% appearing once. These same records also appear under a second study, on T cells of mothers and their children.

Material: blood. These receptors all stem from a woman aged 40 to 55 in good health.

The chain links TRBV20-1 to TRBJ1-3, with D maybe TRBD1 (5 bases). Germline V gives CDR1 DFQATT, CDR2 SNEGSKA (reference sequence). V gave up 6 bases and J gave up 0 bases, with 15 bases separating them. This CDR3 spans 15 amino acids. In DNA, the CDR3 is TGCAGTGCCCTGGGGGACGCCGGCTCTGGAAACACCATATATTTT. This gives the protein CSALGDAGSGNTIYF.

The chain recombines TRBV7-2 with TRBJ1-4, with a possible D match to TRBD1 (6 bases). CDR3 size: 14 residues. Trimming took off 2 bases at V and 8 bases at J, with 12 bases between the two ends. In germline, CDR1 is SGHTA, CDR2 FQGNSA. The CDR3 loop reads CASSLTGTEEKLFF. CDR3 nucleotide sequence: TGTGCCAGCAGCTTAACAGGGACTGAGGAAAAACTGTTTTTT.

This clonotype was detected many times. This chain joins TRBV28 and TRBJ1-2; 8 bases are shared with TRBD1. V trimming: 6 bases; J trimming: 8 bases; junction bases outside the gene matches: 5. Per the germline V gene, CDR1 is MDHEN and CDR2 is SYDVKM. The length of the CDR3 is 12 residues. DNA for the CDR3: TGTGCCAGCAGGGTCAGGGGGCGAGGCTACACCTTC. It yields the protein CASRVRGRGYTF.

This chain connects TRBV7-2 to TRBJ2-7; a weak D match, TRBD1 (5 bases). V lost 5 bases and J 0 bases, leaving 11 bases between the germline ends. Germline CDR1 reads SGHTA; CDR2 reads FQGNSA. CDR3 length equals 14 residues. The CDR3 DNA follows: TGTGCCAGCAGCCCAGACACAGGCTCCTACGAGCAGTACTTC. This translates into CASSPDTGSYEQYF.

This clonotype was counted a few times. The chain couples TRBV20-1 to TRBJ2-1; D is possibly TRBD1 (5 bases). Deletions cut 6 bases from V and 0 bases from J, with 18 bases between. Germline V gives CDR1 DFQATT, CDR2 SNEGSKA (reference sequence). The CDR3 consists of 16 residues. CDR3 coding DNA: TGCAGTGCCCAAGACAGCTATCTTAGCTCCTACAATGAGCAGTTCTTC. Amino acid sequence: CSAQDSYLSSYNEQFF.

The chain has TRBV6-1 and TRBJ2-3; D gene unclear. CDR3 length: 14 amino acids. The V gene lost 10 bases and the J gene lost 0 bases, with 14 bases spanning the gap. CDR1 and CDR2 from the germline V gene are MNHNS and SASEGT. CDR3 bases: TGTGCCACGAAAACCAGAGATAGCACAGATACGCAGTATTTT. Amino acid sequence: CATKTRDSTDTQYF.

The V and J genes are TRBV11-1 and TRBJ2-1; no clear D gene. The CDR3 has 14 residues. CDR1 and CDR2 from the germline V gene are SGHAT and FQDESV (reference sequence). The V end lost 2 bases, the J end lost 6 bases, and 11 bases lay between the germline ends. The chain's CDR3 is CASSLMGRSNEQFF. The CDR3 nucleotides are TGTGCCAGCAGCTTAATGGGCAGAAGCAATGAGCAGTTCTTC.

This clonotype occurred many times. V gene TRBV7-2 combines with J gene TRBJ2-7; a weak D match, TRBD1 (6 bases). The CDR3 has 14 amino acids. V gave up 1 base and J gave up 4 bases, with 11 bases separating them. Germline assignment: CDR1 SGHTA and CDR2 FQGNSA. The CDR3 nucleotides read TGTGCCAGCAGCTTAGAGGCAGGGGCTTACGAGCAGTACTTC. Translation: CASSLEAGAYEQYF.

This clonotype has more than one count but fewer than ten. The chain combines TRBV7-9 with TRBJ1-2; D remains unclear. Between the trimmed V and J ends, which lost 5 bases and 6 bases, there was a span of 16 bases. Germline-derived CDR1 and CDR2 are SEHNR and FQNEAQ (reference sequence). The CDR3 sequence is 14 residues long. This CDR3 is CASSPFGRLDGYTF. Here the CDR3 DNA reads TGTGCCAGCAGCCCCTTCGGACGGCTCGATGGCTACACCTTC.

The V and J genes are TRBV4-2 and TRBJ1-6; no clear D gene. V lost 0 bases to trimming and J lost 10 bases, with 13 bases between them. The CDR3 has 15 amino acids. The germline V gene encodes CDR1 LGHNA and CDR2 YNFKEQ. This CDR3 is CASSQEESRSSPLHF. Here the CDR3 DNA reads TGTGCCAGCAGCCAAGAAGAGTCAAGGAGCTCACCCCTCCACTTT.

This clonotype came up a few times. V gene TRBV20-1 combines with J gene TRBJ2-5, with TRBD2 matching over 8 bases. Germline loops: CDR1 DFQATT, CDR2 SNEGSKA (reference sequence). The CDR3 consists of 15 residues. With 0 bases clipped from V and 6 bases from J, the junction kept 9 bases outside the gene matches. The CDR3 protein is CSARDETGGPKTQYF. CDR3 DNA: TGCAGTGCTAGAGATGAGACGGGGGGGCCCAAGACCCAGTACTTC.

The chain links TRBV29-1 to TRBJ1-2; a possible D gene is TRBD1 (6 bases). Germline CDR1 is SQVTM and CDR2 is ANQGSEA. There are 14 residues in the CDR3. The V end was cut by 1 base, the J end by 5 bases, with 14 bases between. The CDR3 region has the DNA TGCAGCGTTGAAGGGGGGGGCAGAGGGTATGGCTACACCTTC. Amino acids: CSVEGGGRGYGYTF.